Following are 27 T cell receptor beta chains from one sample sequenced in a study of T cell repertoires in cytomegalovirus infection. Antigens of these TCRs are unknown. Via MiXCR, TCRdb re-called the reads, giving one row per CDR3 protein. Here the sample spans approximately 910,000 distinct CDR3 sequences, approximately 31% being singletons. This sample comprised cultured CD8+ T cells from PBMCs, obtained from culture after CMV antigen stimulation. The receptors originated from a human donor in good health (CMV status not recorded). Some clones in this sample may be carry-over from other donors' samples.

Concerning this clonotype itself: This may come from a read error, since a much larger clone is one base off. The chain uses TRBV6-1 and TRBJ2-2; 7 nucleotides line up with TRBD2. The CDR3 loop spans 14 amino acids. V was clipped by 4 bases and J by 5 bases; unmatched bases: 4. Germline CDR1 and CDR2: MNHNS and SASEGT. CDR3: CASSVSSGTGELFF. The DNA for the CDR3 is TGTGCCAGCAGTGTCTCTAGCGGAACCGGGGAGCTGTTTTTT.

The chain combines TRBV6-2 or TRBV6-3 with TRBJ1-2; no clear D. The CDR3 extends over 12 amino acids. Germline assignment: CDR1 MNHEY and CDR2 SVGEGT. Trimming removed 1 base at V and 2 bases at J, with 2 bases between. The CDR3 sequence is CASSYFNYGYTF. DNA for the CDR3: TGTGCCAGCAGTTACTTCAACTATGGCTACACCTTC.

This clonotype has a count of ten or more. The rearrangement uses TRBV7-8 and TRBJ2-5, with 12 bases that match TRBD2. The V and J ends lost 9 bases and 4 bases, in that order; junction bases with no gene match: 3. The CDR3 runs to 13 residues. Germline V lookup: CDR1 SGHVS, CDR2 FQNEAQ. CDR3 region: CASTSGGLETQYF. CDR3 bases: TGTGCCAGTACTAGCGGGGGGTTAGAGACCCAGTACTTC.

This clonotype showed up many times. V gene TRBV7-8 combines with J gene TRBJ1-3; TRBD1 is a possible D gene (5 bases). This CDR3 has 17 amino acids. The ends were cut back, 1 base at V and 0 bases at J, with 13 bases in the middle. Germline CDR1 SGHVS, CDR2 FQNEAQ. CDR3 nucleotide sequence: TGTGCCAGCAGCTTAGATTGGGGAAGGGGCTCTGGAAACACCATATATTTT. Its translation: CASSLDWGRGSGNTIYF. The variable domain in full, with the rest retrieved from reference TRBV7-8 and TRBJ1-3, is GAGVSQSPRYKVAKRGQDVALRCDPISGHVSLFWYQQALGQGPEFLTYFQNEAQLDKSGLPSDRFFAERPEGSVSTLKIQRTQQEDSAVYLCASSLDWGRGSGNTIYFGEGSWLTVV.

The chain carries TRBV27 and TRBJ2-3; the D gene could be TRBD1 or TRBD2 (6 bases each). This CDR3 contains 18 residues. Trimming pared 6 bases from V and 1 base from J, leaving 23 bases between. CDR1 and CDR2 (germline): MNHEY, SMNVEV (reference sequence). This CDR3 reads CASSHTRGVLGGTDTQYF. The CDR3 coding sequence is TGTGCCAGCAGCCATACTAGGGGGGTATTAGGGGGCACAGATACGCAGTATTTT.

This chain uses TRBV27 with TRBJ1-4; D not resolved. Trimming removed 0 bases at V and 5 bases at J, with 10 bases between. The CDR3 loop spans 15 amino acids. Germline loops: CDR1 MNHEY, CDR2 SMNVEV (reference sequence). Written as DNA, the CDR3 is TGTGCCAGCAGTTTATCGTCAGACCAGAATGAAAAACTGTTTTTT. This translates into CASSLSSDQNEKLFF.

This clonotype was seen once. The V gene is TRBV7-6, the J gene TRBJ1-1; maybe TRBD1 (6 bases). The V end was cut by 0 bases, the J end by 1 base, with 15 bases between. Germline V gives CDR1 SGHVS, CDR2 FNYEAQ. CDR3 length: 17 residues. CDR3 nucleotide sequence: TGTGCCAGCAGCTTAGCGATGAGAGACAGGCAGAACACTGAAGCTTTCTTT. Protein product: CASSLAMRDRQNTEAFF.

There are a few counts of this clonotype. The CDR3 here is CASSALAGVTDTQYF. In DNA form, the CDR3 reads TGTGCCAGCAGTGCCCTAGCGGGAGTCACAGATACGCAGTATTTT. The gene calls are TRBV12-3 or TRBV12-4 and TRBJ2-3, with 10 bases aligning to TRBD2. V lost 5 bases and J lost 2; bases outside the gene matches: 4. The CDR3 length is 15 residues.

V and J are TRBV6-6 and TRBJ2-3; D is possibly TRBD1 (6 bases). The germline CDR1 and CDR2 sequences are MNHNY and SVGAGI (reference sequence). This CDR3 comprises 14 residues. The V and J ends lost 5 bases and 6 bases respectively, with 15 bases between them. CDR3 residues: CASSVWTARDTQYF. The CDR3 bases are TGTGCCAGCAGTGTTTGGACAGCGAGGGATACGCAGTATTTT.

This clonotype appeared a few times. The chain links TRBV27 to TRBJ1-4, with TRBD1 as a possible D gene (6 bases). The CDR3 runs to 16 residues. The germline V and J ends were trimmed by 7 bases and 6 bases, with 21 bases remaining between them. Germline V lookup: CDR1 MNHEY, CDR2 SMNVEV (reference sequence). The DNA of the CDR3 is TGTGCCAGCAAAATCCGGGACAACGAGAGGGATGAAAAACTGTTTTTT. Encoded protein: CASKIRDNERDEKLFF.

This chain links TRBV25-1 with TRBJ1-6; D ambiguous. CDR1 is MGHDK and CDR2 is SYGVNS in the germline V gene. This CDR3 is built from 10 residues. The DNA for the CDR3 is TGTGCGGGGATCAATTCACCCCTCCACTTT. As protein: CAGINSPLHF.

The rearrangement uses TRBV7-6 and TRBJ2-5, with D unclear. In germline, CDR1 is SGHVS, CDR2 FNYEAQ. The ends were cut back, 5 bases at V and 1 base at J, with 17 bases in the middle. CDR3 size: 16 residues. CDR3 in amino acids: CASSPVGLESQETQYF. As DNA, the CDR3 is TGTGCCAGCAGCCCAGTGGGGTTGGAATCCCAAGAGACCCAGTACTTC.

This clonotype was counted between two and nine times. The V gene is TRBV6-2 or TRBV6-3, the J gene TRBJ2-1; D remains ambiguous. Trimming took off 2 bases at V and 8 bases at J, with 10 bases between the two ends. The CDR3 contains 13 residues. Germline-derived CDR1 and CDR2 are MNHEY and SVGEGT. The CDR3 nucleotides read TGTGCCAGCAGTTACGTAGATTCGGATGAGCAGTTCTTC. It codes for CASSYVDSDEQFF.

V gene TRBV28 combines with J gene TRBJ1-5; D unresolved. The CDR3 totals 16 residues. The germline V gene encodes CDR1 MDHEN and CDR2 SYDVKM. V lost 6 bases and J lost 0, with 15 bases in between. CDR3 in amino acids: CASRSTGPASNQPQHF. The CDR3 coding sequence is TGTGCCAGCAGATCTACCGGGCCAGCTAGCAATCAGCCCCAGCATTTT. The full variable domain, in which reference TRBV28 and TRBJ1-5 provide the parts outside the CDR3, is DVKVTQSSRYLVKRTGEKVFLECVQDMDHENMFWYRQDPGLGLRLIYFSYDVKMKEKGDIPEGYSVSREKKERFSLILESASTNQTSMYLCASRSTGPASNQPQHFGDGTRLSIL.

This sequence joins TRBV9 and TRBJ1-5; D is perhaps TRBD1 (5 bases). The CDR3 runs to 13 residues. The V end lost 3 bases, the J end lost 12 bases, and 16 bases lay between the germline ends. The V gene's germline CDR1 is SGDLS and CDR2 YYNGEE. CDR3 residues: CASSERRDSIQHF. The CDR3 DNA is TGTGCCAGCAGCGAACGCCGGGACTCCATCCAGCATTTT. The entire variable domain, with the rest obtained from reference TRBV9 and TRBJ1-5, is as follows: DSGVTQTPKHLITATGQRVTLRCSPRSGDLSVYWYQQSLDQGLQFLIQYYNGEERAKGNILERFSAQQFPDLHSELNLSSLELGDSALYFCASSERRDSIQHFGDGTRLSIL.

The rearrangement links TRBV10-3 to TRBJ2-1; 7 positions agree with TRBD1. V gave up 0 bases and J gave up 6 bases; unmatched junction bases: 11. Looked up from germline, CDR1 is ENHRY and CDR2 is SYGVKD. This CDR3 spans 17 amino acids. The CDR3 coding sequence is TGTGCCATCAGTGAGTCACTTCAGGACAGGTTTCGCAATGAGCAGTTCTTC. Encoded protein: CAISESLQDRFRNEQFF.

This rearrangement joins TRBV29-1 to TRBJ1-2; 9 nucleotides match TRBD1. In germline, CDR1 is SQVTM, CDR2 ANQGSEA. Trimming at V came to 1 base and at J to 4 bases, leaving 13 bases not matched to a gene. The CDR3 contains 17 residues. The CDR3 coding sequence is TGCAGCGTTGAAGCCCCGGGACAGGGAGGAGAGGGCTATGGCTACACCTTC. Amino acids: CSVEAPGQGGEGYGYTF.

This clonotype came up a few times. This sequence joins TRBV6-2 or TRBV6-3 and TRBJ1-1; 7 bases map to TRBD1. Germline-derived CDR1 and CDR2 are MNHEY and SVGEGT. This CDR3 is 14 amino acids long. V lost 6 bases to trimming and J lost 5 bases; unmatched junction nucleotides: 9. CDR3 DNA sequence: TGTGCCAGCAGGATCAGGGGGAGTGGGACTGAAGCTTTCTTT. Translating it yields CASRIRGSGTEAFF.

This clonotype occurred a few times. This chain links TRBV24-1 with TRBJ2-1; weak D call: TRBD1 (5 bases). The CDR3 covers 15 residues. Germline V CDR1 and CDR2: KGHDR, SFDVKD. The V end lost 5 bases, the J end lost 8 bases, and 18 bases lay between the germline ends. The CDR3 region is CATSGGHPRGDEQFF. As DNA, the CDR3 is TGTGCCACCAGTGGCGGACATCCCCGCGGCGATGAGCAGTTCTTC.

The chain has TRBV25-1 and TRBJ2-7; TRBD1 agrees at 7 bases. The length of the CDR3 is 18 residues. The germline CDR1 and CDR2 sequences are MGHDK and SYGVNS. Losses at the gene ends were 0 bases for V and 4 bases for J; bases not matched to a gene: 15. CDR3 protein: CASSEYFEGTDQTYEQYF. DNA for the CDR3: TGTGCCAGCAGTGAATATTTTGAAGGGACAGACCAAACTTACGAGCAGTACTTC.

This clonotype has ten or more counts. The chain links TRBV12-3 or TRBV12-4 to TRBJ2-7; 8 nucleotides line up with TRBD2. The CDR3 consists of 11 residues. V lost 8 bases, J lost 5 bases, and 2 bases stayed unmatched. This CDR3 reads CASRGGDEQYV. CDR3 nucleotides: TGTGCCAGCCGGGGGGGGGACGAGCAGTACGTC.

V is TRBV7-9 and J is TRBJ1-6; D gene ambiguous. Germline CDR1 reads SEHNR; CDR2 reads FQNEAQ (reference sequence). The CDR3 length is 15 residues. V was clipped by 0 bases and J by 9 bases, with 12 bases between them. The DNA for the CDR3 is TGTGCCAGCAGCTTAGCAGGGCCCCTAGGTTCACCCCTCCACTTT. This codes for CASSLAGPLGSPLHF.

This clonotype was observed a few times. This chain joins TRBV6-6 and TRBJ2-1; D tentatively fits TRBD1 or TRBD2 (6 bases each). This CDR3 comprises 15 residues. Trimming pared 7 bases from V and 8 bases from J, leaving 21 bases between. CDR1 MNHNY and CDR2 SVGAGI come from the germline V gene (reference sequence). The DNA of the CDR3 is TGTGCCAGCACCCCCGGGGGACACCTGACGGATGAGCAGTTCTTC. Amino acids: CASTPGGHLTDEQFF.

The sample holds a few counts of this clonotype. The V gene is TRBV7-9, the J gene TRBJ2-7; TRBD1 is a possible D gene (5 bases). V was clipped by 4 bases and J by 6 bases, with 13 bases between them. This CDR3 contains 13 residues. Per germline, CDR1 SEHNR and CDR2 FQNEAQ (reference sequence). CDR3 nucleotides: TGTGCCAGCAGCTCACGACAGCTCGTCGAGCAGTACGTC. Its protein product is CASSSRQLVEQYV.

The chain uses TRBV27 and TRBJ1-2; D uncertain. Germline V gene lookup returns CDR1 MNHEY and CDR2 SMNVEV (reference sequence). V gave up 5 bases and J gave up 6 bases, with 16 bases separating them. The CDR3 extends over 14 amino acids. CDR3 region: CASSHYREANGYTF. The CDR3 DNA reads as TGTGCCAGCAGTCACTACCGGGAGGCAAATGGCTACACCTTC.

Concerning this clonotype itself: This may arise from a read error, as a much more abundant clone is one base away. This chain links TRBV7-8 with TRBJ1-4; tentatively, D is TRBD1 (6 bases). Germline CDR1 is SGHVS and CDR2 is FQNEAQ. There are 17 residues in the CDR3. The CDR3 DNA reads TGTGCCAGCAGCCCCGGCGGGGGGCGAGGAACTAATGAAAAACTGTCTTTT. It translates to CASSPGGGRGTNEKLSF.

This chain connects TRBV6-2 or TRBV6-3 to TRBJ2-4; 7 bases map to TRBD2. Germline V gives CDR1 MNHEY, CDR2 SVGEGT. J gave up 2 bases and V 0 bases, and 7 bases lay outside the gene matches. CDR3 size: 17 residues. The CDR3 bases are TGTGCCAGCAGTTACTCGGCTGCGGGGGATCCCAAAAACATTCAGTACTTC. It specifies CASSYSAAGDPKNIQYF.